The clone carrying this T cell receptor (beta chain) was counted a few times. V lost 4 bases to trimming and J lost 4 bases; unmatched junction nucleotides: 15. This CDR3 is built from 18 residues. Germline CDR1 is MNHNS and CDR2 is SASEGT. The data originate from a study of radiotherapy plus CTLA-4 blockade in lung cancer. TCRdb's copy holds only in-frame clones and misses some; the assay was immunoSEQ multiplex PCR. The data hold about 62,000 clones, with about 80% observed a single time. The source is a human donor with non-small cell lung cancer who had a complete response to radiotherapy plus ipilimumab. The chain combines TRBV6-1 with TRBJ2-7, with 11 bases that match TRBD2. The sample in question was peripheral blood, obtained from a patient treated with radiotherapy plus ipilimumab. CDR3 residues: CASSAFPGTSGGPYEQYV. Written as DNA, the CDR3 is TGTGCCAGCAGTGCCTTCCCCGGGACTAGCGGAGGGCCATACGAGCAGTACGTC.